This TCR beta chain was identified during a study of cytomegalovirus exposure and HLA in healthy donors. CDR1 is SEHNR, CDR2 FQNEAQ, per germline (reference sequence). This CDR3 is 10 amino acids long. PCR employed 60 Vbeta and 13 Jbeta primers. In the original workflow: Roughly 12 million shared chains were among around 78 million unique TCR beta chains counted in a later analysis. Some clones are missing from TCRdb's copy, which holds only in-frame ones; the method was immunoSEQ multiplex PCR. The V and J calls and the clone size are those of that table, but D and trimming were determined from the DNA. The sample includes approximately 150,000 clones, 80% seen only once; the top ten take around 1.3%. Details on this clone: Its antigen is not identified.

The study's findings and limits: Fewer than 20,000 TCR beta sequences were associated with HLA alleles at 0.05 false discovery rate in a later analysis. Reports indicate that TCR beta sequences accurately predicted the HLA-A and HLA-B alleles of most subjects. Under in vitro conditions, three CMV-associated chains were confirmed as specific for CMV antigens.

The receptor was derived from a woman in her 50s in good health and CMV-seronegative. The rearrangement links TRBV7-9 to TRBJ1-2; D gene ambiguous. Sequencing input: PBMCs. CDR3 region: CAGREYGYTF. For the CDR3, the DNA is TGTGCAGGGCGGGAGTATGGCTACACCTTC.